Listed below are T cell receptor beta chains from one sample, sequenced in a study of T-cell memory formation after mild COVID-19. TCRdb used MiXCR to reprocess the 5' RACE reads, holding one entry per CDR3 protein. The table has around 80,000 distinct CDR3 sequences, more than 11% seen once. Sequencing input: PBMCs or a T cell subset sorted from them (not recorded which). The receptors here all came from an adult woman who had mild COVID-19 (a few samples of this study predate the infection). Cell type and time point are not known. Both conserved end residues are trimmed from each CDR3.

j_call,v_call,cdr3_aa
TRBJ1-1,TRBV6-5,ASSLRGGNPTEAF
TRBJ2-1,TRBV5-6,ASSFEGRADSNEQF
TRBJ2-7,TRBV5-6,ASSFRAGGSYEQY
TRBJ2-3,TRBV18,ASSPGAGALDTQY
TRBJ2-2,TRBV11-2,ASSSGLAGYTGELF
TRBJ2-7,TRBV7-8,ASSHGQQYEQY
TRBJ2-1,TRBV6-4,ASSGQTSGNNEQF
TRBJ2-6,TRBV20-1,SARGRGGSGANVLT
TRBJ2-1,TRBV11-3,ASSVRLAGAAYNEQF
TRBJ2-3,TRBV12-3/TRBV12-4,ASKTSLARSTDTQY
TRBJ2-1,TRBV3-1,ASSQYGDSPGEQF
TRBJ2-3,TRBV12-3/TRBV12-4,ASSNRGHTDTQY
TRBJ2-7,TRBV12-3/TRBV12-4,ASSLWEGYEQY
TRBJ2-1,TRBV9,ASSRTGDGTNEQF
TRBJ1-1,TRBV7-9,ASSSQGAGDTEAF
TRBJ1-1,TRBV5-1,ASSGTDNTEAF
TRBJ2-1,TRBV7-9,ASSLRGLNNEQF
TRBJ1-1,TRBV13,ASSLARTGGDEAF
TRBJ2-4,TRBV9,ASSRPRTSGKAKNIQY
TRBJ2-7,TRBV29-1,SVGPRHEQY
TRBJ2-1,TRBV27,ASRLAGGHHEQF
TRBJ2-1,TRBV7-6,ASSLAPTGPLYNEQF
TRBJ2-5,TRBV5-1,ASRPTGTETQY
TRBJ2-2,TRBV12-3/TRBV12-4,ASRSGGTGELF
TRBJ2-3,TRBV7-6,ASSLPASGGAEDTQY
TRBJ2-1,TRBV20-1,SASRVGLAGDEQF
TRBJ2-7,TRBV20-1,SAHRVPGYEQY
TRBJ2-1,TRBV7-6,ASSKLSGTYNEQF
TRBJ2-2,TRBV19,ASSWTENHGELF
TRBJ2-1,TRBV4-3,ASSQVRGGNEQF
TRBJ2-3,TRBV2,ASSEAFRDGDTQY
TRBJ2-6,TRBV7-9,ASRTTLQGRSAGANVLT
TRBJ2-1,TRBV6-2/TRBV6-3,ASSYITSGSREQF
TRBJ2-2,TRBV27,ASSLYRVNGGELF
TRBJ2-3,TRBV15,ATKDSGVLGTDTQY
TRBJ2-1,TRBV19,ASNDHGSYNEQF
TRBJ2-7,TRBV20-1,SARPRGHYEQY
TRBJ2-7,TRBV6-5,ASSYSAGSSYEQY
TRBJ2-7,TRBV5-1,ASSLEGNSYEQY
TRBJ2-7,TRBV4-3,ASSQGPSREILYEQY
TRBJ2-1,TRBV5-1,ASSSPGQGSDEQF
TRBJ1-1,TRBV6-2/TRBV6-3,ASRGQGERTEAF
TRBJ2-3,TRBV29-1,SVSLGTSGFSDTQY
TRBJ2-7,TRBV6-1,ASSHSGTGHSYEQY
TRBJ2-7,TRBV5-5,ASSLGTGLYEQY
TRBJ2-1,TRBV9,ASSVGAGGPGNEQF
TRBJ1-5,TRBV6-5,ASSAGGSNQPQH
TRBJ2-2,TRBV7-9,ASSQHGQENTGELF
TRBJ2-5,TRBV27,ASSSGAGGQETQY
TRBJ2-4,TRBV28,ASSPRTGKGTKNIQY
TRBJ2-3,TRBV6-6,ASHGASGGLTDTQY
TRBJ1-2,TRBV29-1,SVEGLANYGYT
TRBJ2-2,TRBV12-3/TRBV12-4,ASSPGTTGELF
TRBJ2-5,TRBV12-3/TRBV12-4,ASKTGSGETQY